Listed below are T cell receptor beta chains from one sample, sequenced in a study of blood T cell repertoires in COVID-19. The protocol was immunoSEQ multiplex PCR, while the TCRdb copy is restricted to in-frame clones and leaves out a portion. The table includes around 150,000 clones, over 70% detected once. The sample taken for sequencing was PBMCs or T cells enriched from blood (not recorded which). Receptors were obtained from a man in his 70s who had been exposed to COVID-19. The CDR3 runs from the conserved cysteine through the conserved F or W. D genes are given only for firm matches. Size values are once, few and many counts, or a class for expanded clones, and some rows have none.

d_gene	v_gene	abundance	j_gene	CDR3nt	CDR3aa
-	TRBV3-1/TRBV3-2	-	TRBJ2-1	TGTGCCAGCAGCCATGGCTTAAGCGGAACTTACAATGAGCAGTTCTTC	CASSHGLSGTYNEQFF
TRBD1	TRBV20-1	-	TRBJ1-1	TGCAGTGCCTGGGACAGGGAAGCTTTCTTT	CSAWDREAFF
-	TRBV7-2	-	TRBJ2-2	TGTGCCAGCAGCTTATCCCGAGATCCGAACACCGGGGAGCTGTTTTTT	CASSLSRDPNTGELFF
TRBD1	TRBV7-9	-	TRBJ1-2	TGTGCCAGCAGCCCCGGGTCGGGACAGGGAGGGGGCTACACCTTC	CASSPGSGQGGGYTF
-	TRBV18	-	TRBJ2-5	TGTGCCAGCTCACCAAACAACCAAGAGACCCAGTACTTC	CASSPNNQETQYF
TRBD2	TRBV9	-	TRBJ2-3	TGTGCCAGCAGCGTCCTAGCGGGAAGTGGCACAGATACGCAGTATTTT	CASSVLAGSGTDTQYF
TRBD2	TRBV2	-	TRBJ2-2	TGTGCCAGCAGACGGACTAGCGGGAGCGGGACCGGGGAGCTGTTTTTT	CASRRTSGSGTGELFF
TRBD1	TRBV5-1	-	TRBJ1-1	TGCGCCAGCAGGAAAGGGGGCAGGGAAGTCCTCGGGACCGAAGCTTTCTTT	CASRKGGREVLGTEAFF
-	TRBV6-5	-	TRBJ1-2	TGTGCCAGCAGTTACGGGGCAGTTCAAGGCTACACCTTC	CASSYGAVQGYTF
TRBD2	TRBV27	-	TRBJ2-1	TGTGCCAGCAGTTCCCTAGCGGGAGGGTACAATGAGCAGTTCTTC	CASSSLAGGYNEQFF
TRBD1	TRBV5-1	-	TRBJ2-7	TGCGCCAGCAGCTTGGTCGGGACAGGGAAAGGGCAGTACTTC	CASSLVGTGKGQYF
TRBD1	TRBV5-8	-	TRBJ1-2	TGTGCCAGCAGCGTTAGACAGGGGGGAAACTATGGCTACACCTTC	CASSVRQGGNYGYTF
-	TRBV6-5	-	TRBJ2-1	TGTGCCAGCCGCCTAGTGGGTAGGAACAATGAGCAGTTCTTC	CASRLVGRNNEQFF
TRBD2	TRBV3-1/TRBV3-2	-	TRBJ2-7	TGTGCCAGCAGCCCAGGACTAGCGGGTGACGAGCAGTACTTC	CASSPGLAGDEQYF
TRBD1	TRBV6-1	-	TRBJ1-6	TGTGCCAGCAGTGACGGACAGGGAGCTTCACCCCTCCACTTT	CASSDGQGASPLHF
TRBD2	TRBV10-2	-	TRBJ2-7	TGCGCCAGCAGTGAGTCGGTGCTAGCGGGGGCCTACGAGCAGTACTTC	CASSESVLAGAYEQYF
-	TRBV2	-	TRBJ1-6	TGTGCCAGCAGTGAAGGAATCGCTGGGCACCTCCACTTT	CASSEGIAGHLHF
TRBD1	TRBV29-1	-	TRBJ2-7	TGCAGCGTTGGGCCCGACAGGGGTAGCTCCTACGAGCAGTACTTC	CSVGPDRGSSYEQYF
-	TRBV7-9	-	TRBJ2-7	TGTGCCAGCAGCTCAAGAATCGGACACTCCTACGAGCAGTACTTC	CASSSRIGHSYEQYF
-	TRBV30	-	TRBJ1-6	TGTGCCTTGGGACACCCGAGCTCCTATAATTCACCCCTCCACTTT	CALGHPSSYNSPLHF
-	TRBV29-1	-	TRBJ2-3	TGCAGCGTTCCGCAGCGCCCATCAGATACGCAGTATTTT	CSVPQRPSDTQYF
-	TRBV7-8	-	TRBJ1-5	TGTGCCAGCAGCTTAGTGGGCTGGGGCAATCAGCCCCAGCATTTT	CASSLVGWGNQPQHF
TRBD1	TRBV18	-	TRBJ2-2	TGTGCCAGCTCTTATTCGACCGGGACAGAGGCCGGGGAGCTGTTTTTT	CASSYSTGTEAGELFF
-	TRBV19	once	TRBJ2-1	TGTGCCAGTAGCTCGCAGGGGGCGGGGGCTTACAATGAGCAGTTCTTC	CASSSQGAGAYNEQFF
-	TRBV21-1	-	TRBJ2-2	TGTGCCAGCAGCAAAGATGCAGGAGGGAACACCGGGGAGCTGTTTTTT	CASSKDAGGNTGELFF
-	TRBV19	-	TRBJ1-2	TGTGCCAGTAGTATCGATCCTAGGCGGGGCTTCGGCTACACCTTC	CASSIDPRRGFGYTF
TRBD1	TRBV7-8	-	TRBJ2-1	TGTGCCAGCAGCTTAACAGACAGGGGGCTAAGCAATGAGCAGTTCTTC	CASSLTDRGLSNEQFF
-	TRBV5-5	-	TRBJ2-7	TGTGCCAGCAGCGGGGGGGCAGGTGAGCAGTACTTC	CASSGGAGEQYF
-	TRBV5-3	-	TRBJ2-3	TGTGCCAGAAGCTGGGGGCTAGCGGATTATTTGGTAGATACGCAGTATTTT	CARSWGLADYLVDTQYF
TRBD2	TRBV6-6	-	TRBJ2-1	TGTGCCAGCAGTCCCATCCATAGCGGGGGGCCGAACAATGAGCAGTTCTTC	CASSPIHSGGPNNEQFF
-	TRBV7-8	-	TRBJ1-3	TGTGCCAGCAGCTTAGGGGAACCGGGGGTCTCTGGAAACACCATATATTTT	CASSLGEPGVSGNTIYF
-	TRBV7-2	-	TRBJ2-5	TGTGCCAGCAGCTTGGAGCCGTTAAGAGGGGAGACCCAGTACTTC	CASSLEPLRGETQYF
-	TRBV7-2	-	TRBJ2-5	TGTGCCAGCAGCCCCCCACGGCCAGCGGAGACCCAGTACTTC	CASSPPRPAETQYF
-	TRBV9	-	TRBJ1-3	TGTGCCAGCAGCGTAGCTACGGAGGGAACGGGAAACACCATATATTTT	CASSVATEGTGNTIYF
-	TRBV19	-	TRBJ1-2	TGTGCCAGTACCGCGGGTTCCTCCTACAACTATGGCTACACCTTC	CASTAGSSYNYGYTF
TRBD1	TRBV29-1	-	TRBJ1-3	TGCAGCGTACGTTTGACAGGGGCCTTAAACACCATATATTTT	CSVRLTGALNTIYF
-	TRBV4-1	-	TRBJ2-1	TGCGCCAGCAGCCAAGATTCGCCGCTTCGGGAGCAGTTCTTC	CASSQDSPLREQFF
-	TRBV18	once	TRBJ1-4	TGTGCCAGCTCATCCAGGGTAACCGCAACTAATGAAAAACTGTTTTTT	CASSSRVTATNEKLFF
-	TRBV28	few	TRBJ2-3	TGTGCCAGCACCACTGGGACTCTCGGTATGGATTTT	CASTTGTLGMDF
TRBD2	TRBV5-1	-	TRBJ2-3	TGCGCCAGCAGCGCTAGCGGGAGAGGGGGTACGCAGTATTTT	CASSASGRGGTQYF
TRBD1	TRBV7-9	-	TRBJ1-6	TGTGCCAGCAGCTTACGACAGGGAAGAAGTTCACCCCTCCACTTT	CASSLRQGRSSPLHF
-	TRBV5-5	-	TRBJ1-6	TGTGCCAGCAGCTTAGTAACTAACCAGTCACCCCTCCACTTT	CASSLVTNQSPLHF
TRBD1	TRBV6-5	once	TRBJ2-7	TGTGCCAGCAGTTACGGGACAGGGCCCTACGAGCAGTACTTC	CASSYGTGPYEQYF
-	TRBV27	-	TRBJ1-2	TGTGCCAGCAGTTTGAGCAATACTAGAGCTAACTATGGCTACACCTTC	CASSLSNTRANYGYTF
TRBD2	TRBV3-1/TRBV3-2	few	TRBJ2-2	TGTGCCAGCAGCCAAGTTAGCGGGAGCTACGGGGAGCTGTTTTTT	CASSQVSGSYGELFF
TRBD2	TRBV27	-	TRBJ2-1	TGTGCCAGCAGCGAAAGACTAGCGGGATTCAATGAGCAGTTCTTC	CASSERLAGFNEQFF
-	TRBV28	-	TRBJ2-5	TGTGCCAGCAGTTTAGTCGGGGGAGAAAAGACCCAGTACTTC	CASSLVGGEKTQYF
TRBD2	TRBV2	-	TRBJ2-1	TGTGCCAGCCGATACCTAGCGGGGGGATACAATGAGCAGTTCTTC	CASRYLAGGYNEQFF
TRBD2	TRBV11-2	few	TRBJ2-1	TGTGCCAGCAGCTTAGAGGCTAGCGGGGGGCTTGAGCAGTTCTTC	CASSLEASGGLEQFF
-	TRBV12-3/TRBV12-4	-	TRBJ1-1	TGTGCCAGCAGTTTTCTTGGGGGCGGTGAAGCTTTCTTT	CASSFLGGGEAFF
TRBD1	TRBV5-4	-	TRBJ2-5	TGTGCCAGCAGCGGCGGACAGGGCGGCCAAGAGACCCAGTACTTC	CASSGGQGGQETQYF
-	TRBV6-6	-	TRBJ1-1	TGTGCCAGCAGTTGGGAAAGAGGGATCACTGAAGCTTTCTTT	CASSWERGITEAFF
-	TRBV24-1	-	TRBJ1-2	TGTGCCACCAGTGCAAACAGGGAATATGGCTACACCTTC	CATSANREYGYTF
TRBD2	TRBV7-9	-	TRBJ2-1	TGTGCCAGCAGCTTAGGAGCGGGGGGGCCTAATTCCTACAATGAGCAGTTCTTC	CASSLGAGGPNSYNEQFF
-	TRBV9	-	TRBJ1-3	TGTGCCAGCAGCGAAACGGCCGACTCCTCTGGAAACACCATATATTTT	CASSETADSSGNTIYF
-	TRBV6-2/TRBV6-3	-	TRBJ2-2	TGTGCCAGCAGTTACTCCCCTCTGGCGGGTAACACCGGGGAGCTGTTTTTT	CASSYSPLAGNTGELFF
-	TRBV9	-	TRBJ1-6	TGTGCCAGCAGCCAAGGGGGTTTTGGCAATTCACCCCTCCACTTT	CASSQGGFGNSPLHF